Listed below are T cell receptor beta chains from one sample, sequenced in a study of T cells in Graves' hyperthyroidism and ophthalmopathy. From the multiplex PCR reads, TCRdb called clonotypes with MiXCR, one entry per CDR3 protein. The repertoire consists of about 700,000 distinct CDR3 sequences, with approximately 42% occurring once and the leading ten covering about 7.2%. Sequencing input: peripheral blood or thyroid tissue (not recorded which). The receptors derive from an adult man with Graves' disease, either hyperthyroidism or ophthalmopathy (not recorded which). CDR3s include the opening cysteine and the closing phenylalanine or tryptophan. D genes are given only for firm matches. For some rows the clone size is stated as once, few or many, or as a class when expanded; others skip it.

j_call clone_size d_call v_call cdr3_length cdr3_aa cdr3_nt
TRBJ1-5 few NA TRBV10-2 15 CASSESNGSGQPQHF TGCGCCAGCAGTGAGTCTAATGGCAGCGGGCAGCCCCAGCATTTT
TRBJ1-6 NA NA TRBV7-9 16 CASSSVDGSYNSPLHF TGTGCCAGCAGCTCGGTGGACGGGTCCTATAATTCACCCCTCCACTTT
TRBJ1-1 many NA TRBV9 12 CASSTMGTEAFF TGTGCCAGCAGCACAATGGGGACTGAAGCTTTCTTT
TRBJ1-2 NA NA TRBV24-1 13 CATSDSANYGYTF TGTGCCACCAGTGATTCCGCTAACTATGGCTACACCTTC
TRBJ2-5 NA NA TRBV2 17 CASSAGLATDSKETQYF TGTGCCAGCAGTGCGGGCCTAGCAACAGATAGTAAAGAGACCCAGTACTTC
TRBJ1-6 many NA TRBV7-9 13 CASSEQDFSPLHF TGTGCCAGCTCGGAACAGGACTTTTCACCCCTCCACTTT
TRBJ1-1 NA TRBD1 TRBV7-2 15 CASSSYRGLDTEAFF TGTGCCAGCAGCTCCTACAGGGGTCTCGACACTGAAGCTTTCTTT
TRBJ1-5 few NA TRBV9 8 CASSAQHF TGTGCCAGCAGCGCCCAGCATTTT
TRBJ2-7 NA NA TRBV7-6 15 CASSQMGQVNYEQYF TGTGCCAGCAGCCAAATGGGGCAGGTGAACTACGAGCAGTACTTC
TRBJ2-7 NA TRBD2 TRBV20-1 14 CSAADGRAEYEQYF TGCAGTGCCGCAGATGGGAGGGCCGAGTACGAGCAGTACTTC
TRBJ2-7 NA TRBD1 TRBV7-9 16 CASSLTMDRGDYEQYF TGTGCCAGCAGCTTAACCATGGACAGGGGGGACTACGAGCAGTACTTC
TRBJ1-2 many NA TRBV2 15 CASSEGGNPLYGYTF TGTGCCAGCAGTGAAGGCGGTAACCCCCTCTATGGCTACACCTTC
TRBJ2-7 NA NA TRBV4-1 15 CASSQPGTGRYEQYF TGCGCCAGCAGCCAACCCGGGACGGGGAGATACGAGCAGTACTTC
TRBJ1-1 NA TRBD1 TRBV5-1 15 CASSSLGQGTAEAFF TGCGCCAGCAGCTCCCTCGGACAGGGGACGGCTGAAGCTTTCTTT
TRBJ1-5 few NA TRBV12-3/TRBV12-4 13 CASSSTYSEAQHF TGTGCCAGCAGTTCTACCTACTCGGAGGCCCAGCATTTT
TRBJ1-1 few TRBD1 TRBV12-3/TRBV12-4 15 CASSPSGQLNTEAFF TGTGCCAGCAGCCCCTCGGGACAGTTGAACACTGAAGCTTTCTTT
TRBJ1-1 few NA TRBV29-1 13 CSVGSARDTEAFF TGCAGCGTTGGGTCCGCCCGGGACACTGAAGCTTTCTTT